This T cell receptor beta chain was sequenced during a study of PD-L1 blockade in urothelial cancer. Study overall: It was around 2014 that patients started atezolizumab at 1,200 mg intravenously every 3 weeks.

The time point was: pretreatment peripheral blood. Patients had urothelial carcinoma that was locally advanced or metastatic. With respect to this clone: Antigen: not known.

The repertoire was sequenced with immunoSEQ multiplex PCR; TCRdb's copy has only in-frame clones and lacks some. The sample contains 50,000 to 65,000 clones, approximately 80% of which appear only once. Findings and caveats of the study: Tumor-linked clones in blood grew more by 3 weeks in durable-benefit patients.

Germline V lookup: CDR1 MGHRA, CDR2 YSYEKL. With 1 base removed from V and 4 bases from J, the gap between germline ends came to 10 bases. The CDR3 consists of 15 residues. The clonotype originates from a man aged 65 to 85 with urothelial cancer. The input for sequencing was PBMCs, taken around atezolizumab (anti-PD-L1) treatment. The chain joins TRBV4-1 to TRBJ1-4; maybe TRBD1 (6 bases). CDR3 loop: CASSQGPDSNEKLFF. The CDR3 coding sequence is TGCGCCAGCAGCCAAGGGCCGGACAGTAATGAAAAACTGTTTTTT.